This T cell receptor beta chain was recovered during a study of T-cell reconstitution after alpha-beta-depleted transplantation in children. Unique molecular identifiers were incorporated into the prepared TCRbeta library. TCRdb passed the PCR reads through MiXCR, listing each CDR3 protein once. This repertoire shows 350,000 to 400,000 distinct CDR3 sequences, about a fifth found once; its top ten account for 3.8%. The CDR3 extends over 14 amino acids. The V gene's germline CDR1 is DFQATT and CDR2 SNEGSKA (reference sequence). With 2 bases removed from V and 1 base from J, the gap between germline ends came to 9 bases.

This chain connects TRBV20-1 to TRBJ2-1, with TRBD1 as a possible D gene (5 bases). The source was PBMCs from the stem cell graft donor, collected from the stem cell graft. This receptor was identified in a human donor who donated a stem cell graft to a child with acute myeloid leukemia. CDR3 coding DNA: TGCAGTGCTAGACAGGGCGCGTCCTACAATGAGCAGTTCTTC. Amino acids: CSARQGASYNEQFF.